This T cell receptor (beta chain) emerged from a study of beta chain features in type 1 diabetes. The investigators reverse transcribed all of the isolated RNA, so they sequenced expressed TCRB transcripts. Profiling relied on immunoSEQ multiplex PCR, and the TCRdb table lists in-frame clones only, not all of them. The sample consists of 130,000 to 150,000 clones, 6.9% of them appearing once. The CDR3 runs to 11 residues. The germline V gene encodes CDR1 MDHEN and CDR2 SYDVKM. The ends were cut back, 3 bases at V and 7 bases at J, with 5 bases in the middle. This clone was recorded a few times. Other DNA sequences of this sample code for an identical CDR3.

V gene TRBV28 combines with J gene TRBJ2-3; tentatively, D is TRBD1 (5 bases). Sequenced input: central memory CD4+ T cells from blood. The TCR was taken from a woman aged 25 to 39 in good health. CDR3 amino acids: CASSLGHTQYF. As DNA, the CDR3 is TGTGCCAGCAGTTTGGGGCATACGCAGTATTTT.